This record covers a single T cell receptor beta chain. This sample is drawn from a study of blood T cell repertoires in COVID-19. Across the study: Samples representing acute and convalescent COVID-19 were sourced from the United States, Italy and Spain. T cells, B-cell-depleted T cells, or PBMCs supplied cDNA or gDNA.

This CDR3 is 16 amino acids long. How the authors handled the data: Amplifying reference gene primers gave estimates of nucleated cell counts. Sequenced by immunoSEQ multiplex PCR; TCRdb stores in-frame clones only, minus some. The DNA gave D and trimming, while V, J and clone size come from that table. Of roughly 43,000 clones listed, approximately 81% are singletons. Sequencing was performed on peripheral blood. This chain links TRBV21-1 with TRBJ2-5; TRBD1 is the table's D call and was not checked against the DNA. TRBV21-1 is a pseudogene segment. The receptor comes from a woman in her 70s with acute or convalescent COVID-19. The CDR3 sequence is CASSPPRTGGVETQYF. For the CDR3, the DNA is TGTGCCAGCAGTCCTCCCCGGACAGGGGGCGTAGAGACCCAGTACTTC.